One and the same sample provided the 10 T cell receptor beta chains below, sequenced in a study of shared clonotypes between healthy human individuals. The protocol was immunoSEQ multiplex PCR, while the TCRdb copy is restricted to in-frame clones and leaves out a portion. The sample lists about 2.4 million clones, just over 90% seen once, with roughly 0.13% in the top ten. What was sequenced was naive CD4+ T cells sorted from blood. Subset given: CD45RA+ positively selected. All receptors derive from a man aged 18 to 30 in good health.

Here the CDR3 DNA reads TGTGCCAGCAGCTTTCTATCGAGCTCCTACAATGAGCAGTTCTTC. It encodes CASSFLSSSYNEQFF. The J gene is TRBJ2-1, the V gene TRBV7-9, with D unclear. Germline V gene sequence: CDR1 SEHNR, CDR2 FQNEAQ (reference sequence). This CDR3 contains 15 residues. Trimming pared 3 bases from V and 0 bases from J, leaving 9 bases between.

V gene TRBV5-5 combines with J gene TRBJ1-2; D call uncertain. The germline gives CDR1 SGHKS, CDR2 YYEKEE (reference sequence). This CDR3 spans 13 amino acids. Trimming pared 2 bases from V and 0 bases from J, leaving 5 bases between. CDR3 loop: CASSFGANYGYTF. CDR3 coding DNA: TGTGCCAGCAGCTTTGGGGCTAACTATGGCTACACCTTC.

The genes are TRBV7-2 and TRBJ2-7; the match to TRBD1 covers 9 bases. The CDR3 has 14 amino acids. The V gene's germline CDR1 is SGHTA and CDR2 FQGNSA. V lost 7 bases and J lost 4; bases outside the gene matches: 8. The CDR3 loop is CASTLTGGLYEQYF. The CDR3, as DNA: TGTGCCAGCACCTTGACAGGGGGTTTATACGAGCAGTACTTC.

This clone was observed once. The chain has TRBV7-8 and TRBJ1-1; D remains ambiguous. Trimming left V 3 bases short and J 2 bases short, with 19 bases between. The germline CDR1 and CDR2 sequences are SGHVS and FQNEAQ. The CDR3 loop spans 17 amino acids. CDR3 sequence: CASSLPRIWNYNTEAFF. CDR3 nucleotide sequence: TGTGCCAGCAGCTTGCCAAGGATTTGGAACTACAACACTGAAGCTTTCTTT.

DNA for the CDR3: TGCGCCAGCAAAAGTCCGGGACACGTCAACACTGAAGCTTTCTTT. Protein: CASKSPGHVNTEAFF. This chain uses TRBV5-1 with TRBJ1-1, with a possible D match to TRBD1 (6 bases). There are 15 residues in the CDR3. Trimming shortened V by 6 bases and J by 2 bases, and 17 bases separated the two germline ends. Per germline, CDR1 SGHRS and CDR2 YFSETQ.

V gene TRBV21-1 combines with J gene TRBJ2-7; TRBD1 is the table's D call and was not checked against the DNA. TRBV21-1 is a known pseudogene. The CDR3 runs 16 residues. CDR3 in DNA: TGTGCCAGCAGCACCAACCGGGACAGCCCCGTTTACGAGCAGTACTTC. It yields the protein CASSTNRDSPVYEQYF.

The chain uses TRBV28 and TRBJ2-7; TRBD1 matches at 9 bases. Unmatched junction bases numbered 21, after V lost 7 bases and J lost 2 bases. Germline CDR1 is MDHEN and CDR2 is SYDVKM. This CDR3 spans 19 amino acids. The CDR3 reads CASTHLNPPDRGIAYEQYF. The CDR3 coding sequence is TGTGCCAGCACCCACCTTAATCCTCCGGACAGGGGAATCGCCTACGAGCAGTACTTC.

CDR3 protein: CASRADRNEETQYF. The DNA of the CDR3 is TGCGCCAGCCGAGCGGACAGAAATGAAGAGACCCAGTACTTC. The chain has TRBV5-1 and TRBJ2-5, with D perhaps matching TRBD1 (6 bases). The germline V and J ends were trimmed by 7 bases and 3 bases, with 16 bases remaining between them. The germline CDR1 and CDR2 sequences are SGHRS and YFSETQ. The CDR3 is 14 amino acids.

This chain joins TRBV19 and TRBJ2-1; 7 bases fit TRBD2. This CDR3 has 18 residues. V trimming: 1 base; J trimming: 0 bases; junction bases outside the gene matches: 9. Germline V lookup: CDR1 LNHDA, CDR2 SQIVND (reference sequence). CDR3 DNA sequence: TGTGCCAGTAGTATAGGATTGGGACGGGAGGTCTCCTACAATGAGCAGTTCTTC. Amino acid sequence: CASSIGLGREVSYNEQFF.

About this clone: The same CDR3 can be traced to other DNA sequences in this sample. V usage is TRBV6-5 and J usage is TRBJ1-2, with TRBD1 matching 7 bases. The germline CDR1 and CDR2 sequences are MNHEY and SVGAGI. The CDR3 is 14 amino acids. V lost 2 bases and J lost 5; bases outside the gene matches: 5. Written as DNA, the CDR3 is TGTGCCAGCAGTTACGGAGGGGGCGGATATGGCTACACCTTC. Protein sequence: CASSYGGGGYGYTF.